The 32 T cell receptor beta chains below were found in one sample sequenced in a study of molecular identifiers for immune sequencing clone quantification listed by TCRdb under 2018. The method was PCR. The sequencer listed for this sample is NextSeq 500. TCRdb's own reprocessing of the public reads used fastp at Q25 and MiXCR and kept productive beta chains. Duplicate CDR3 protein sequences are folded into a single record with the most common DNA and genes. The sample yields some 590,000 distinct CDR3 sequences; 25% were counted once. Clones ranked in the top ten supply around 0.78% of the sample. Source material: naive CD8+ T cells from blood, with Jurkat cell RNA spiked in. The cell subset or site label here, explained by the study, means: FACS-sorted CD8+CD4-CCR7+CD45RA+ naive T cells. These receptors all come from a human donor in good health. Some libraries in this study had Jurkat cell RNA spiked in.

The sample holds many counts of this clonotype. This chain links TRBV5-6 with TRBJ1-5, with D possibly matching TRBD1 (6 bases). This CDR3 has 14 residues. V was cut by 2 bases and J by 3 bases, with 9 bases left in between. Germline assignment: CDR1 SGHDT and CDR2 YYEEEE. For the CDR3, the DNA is TGTGCCAGCAGCTTTCGACAGGCCAATCAGCCCCAGCATTTT. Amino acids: CASSFRQANQPQHF.

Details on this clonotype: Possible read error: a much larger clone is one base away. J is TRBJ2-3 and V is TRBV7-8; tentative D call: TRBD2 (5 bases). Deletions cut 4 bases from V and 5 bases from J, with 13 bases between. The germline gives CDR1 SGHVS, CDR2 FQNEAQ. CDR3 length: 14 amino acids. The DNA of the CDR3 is TGTGCCAGCAGCTCTGGCGGGCGTATAGATACGCAGTATTTT. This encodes CASSSGGRIDTQYF.

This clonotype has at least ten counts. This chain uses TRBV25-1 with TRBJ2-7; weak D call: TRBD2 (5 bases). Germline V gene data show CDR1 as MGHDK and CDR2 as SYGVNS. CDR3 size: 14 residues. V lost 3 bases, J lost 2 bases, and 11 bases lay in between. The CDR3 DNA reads TGTGCCAGCAGTGATATCGGGGTTACCTACGAGCAGTACTTC. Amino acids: CASSDIGVTYEQYF.

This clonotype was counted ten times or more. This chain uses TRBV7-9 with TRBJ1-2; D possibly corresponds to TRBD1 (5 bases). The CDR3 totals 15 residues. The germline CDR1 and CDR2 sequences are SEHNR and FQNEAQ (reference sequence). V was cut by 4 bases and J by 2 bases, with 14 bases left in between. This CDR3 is CASSSQLGPNYGYTF. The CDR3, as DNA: TGTGCCAGCAGCTCGCAGTTGGGACCCAACTATGGCTACACCTTC.

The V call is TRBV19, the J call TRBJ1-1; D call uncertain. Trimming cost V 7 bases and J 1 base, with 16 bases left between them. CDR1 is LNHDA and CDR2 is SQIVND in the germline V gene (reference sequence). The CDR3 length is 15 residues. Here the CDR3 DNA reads TGTGCCAGTAACGCCGGGCCATCCTCGAACACTGAAGCTTTCTTT. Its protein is CASNAGPSSNTEAFF. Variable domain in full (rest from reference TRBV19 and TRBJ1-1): DGGITQSPKYLFRKEGQNVTLSCEQNLNHDAMYWYRQDPGQGLRLIYYSQIVNDFQKGDIAEGYSVSREKKESFPLTVTSAQKNPTAFYLCASNAGPSSNTEAFFGQGTRLTVV.

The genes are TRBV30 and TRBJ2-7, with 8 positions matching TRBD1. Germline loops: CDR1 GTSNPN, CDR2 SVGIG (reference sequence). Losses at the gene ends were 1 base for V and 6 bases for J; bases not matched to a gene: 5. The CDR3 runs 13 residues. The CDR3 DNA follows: TGTGCCTGGAGTGAGTGCAGGGGGCCCGAGCAGTACTTC. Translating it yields CAWSECRGPEQYF.

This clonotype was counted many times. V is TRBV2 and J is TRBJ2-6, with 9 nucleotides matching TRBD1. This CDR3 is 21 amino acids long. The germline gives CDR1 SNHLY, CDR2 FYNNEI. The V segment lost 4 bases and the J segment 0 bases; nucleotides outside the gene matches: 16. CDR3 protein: CASSGPGQGTGISSGANVLTF. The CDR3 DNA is TGTGCCAGCAGTGGACCAGGACAGGGGACCGGAATTAGCTCTGGGGCCAACGTCCTGACTTTC.

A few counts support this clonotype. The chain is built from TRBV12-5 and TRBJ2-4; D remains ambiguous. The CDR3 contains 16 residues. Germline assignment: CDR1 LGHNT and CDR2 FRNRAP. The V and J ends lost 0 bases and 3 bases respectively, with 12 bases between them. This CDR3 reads CASGLVLVGGKNIQYF. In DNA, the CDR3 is TGTGCTAGTGGTTTGGTACTCGTGGGCGGCAAAAACATTCAGTACTTC.

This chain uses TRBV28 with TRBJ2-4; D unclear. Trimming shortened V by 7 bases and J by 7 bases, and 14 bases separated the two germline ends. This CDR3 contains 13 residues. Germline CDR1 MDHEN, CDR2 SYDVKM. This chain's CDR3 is CASNGRTFNIQYF. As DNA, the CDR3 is TGTGCCAGCAATGGAAGGACGTTTAACATTCAGTACTTC.

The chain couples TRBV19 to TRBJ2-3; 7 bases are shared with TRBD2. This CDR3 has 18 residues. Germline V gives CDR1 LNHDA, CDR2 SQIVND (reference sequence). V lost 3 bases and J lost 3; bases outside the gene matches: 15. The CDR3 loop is CASSMKAVAGVLTDTQYF. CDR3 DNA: TGTGCCAGTAGTATGAAGGCGGTGGCGGGAGTACTGACAGATACGCAGTATTTT.

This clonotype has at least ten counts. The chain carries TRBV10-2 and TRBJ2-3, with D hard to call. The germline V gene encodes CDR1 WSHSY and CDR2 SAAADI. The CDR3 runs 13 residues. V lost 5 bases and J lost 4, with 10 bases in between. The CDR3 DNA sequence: TGCGCCAGCAGTACATCTGGGGCAGATACGCAGTATTTT. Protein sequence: CASSTSGADTQYF.

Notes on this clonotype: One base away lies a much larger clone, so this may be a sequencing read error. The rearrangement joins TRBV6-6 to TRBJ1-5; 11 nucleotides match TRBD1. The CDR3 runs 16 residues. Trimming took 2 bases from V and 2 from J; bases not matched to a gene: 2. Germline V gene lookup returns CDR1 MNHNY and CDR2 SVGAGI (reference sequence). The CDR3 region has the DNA TGTGCCAGCAGTTACCGGACAGGGGGCGGCAATCAGCCCCAGCATTTT. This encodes CASSYRTGGGNQPQHF.

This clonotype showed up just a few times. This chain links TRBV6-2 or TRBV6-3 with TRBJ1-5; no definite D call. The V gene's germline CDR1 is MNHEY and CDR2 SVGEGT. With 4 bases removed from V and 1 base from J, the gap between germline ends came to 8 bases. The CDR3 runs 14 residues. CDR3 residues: CASSSPLSNQPQHF. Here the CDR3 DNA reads TGTGCCAGCAGTTCTCCCCTGAGCAATCAGCCCCAGCATTTT.

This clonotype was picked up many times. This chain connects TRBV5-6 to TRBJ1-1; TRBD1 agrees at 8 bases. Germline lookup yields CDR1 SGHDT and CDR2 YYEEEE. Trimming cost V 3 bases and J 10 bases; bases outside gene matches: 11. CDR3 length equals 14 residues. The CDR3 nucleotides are TGTGCCAGCAGCTCTCACTCGACAGGGGCTAGAGCTTTCTTT. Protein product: CASSSHSTGARAFF.

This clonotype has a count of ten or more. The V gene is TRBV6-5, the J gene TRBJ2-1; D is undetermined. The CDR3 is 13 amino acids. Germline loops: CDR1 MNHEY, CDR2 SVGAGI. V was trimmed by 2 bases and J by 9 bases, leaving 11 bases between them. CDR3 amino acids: CASSYARWGEQFF. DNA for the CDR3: TGTGCCAGCAGTTACGCGAGGTGGGGTGAGCAGTTCTTC.

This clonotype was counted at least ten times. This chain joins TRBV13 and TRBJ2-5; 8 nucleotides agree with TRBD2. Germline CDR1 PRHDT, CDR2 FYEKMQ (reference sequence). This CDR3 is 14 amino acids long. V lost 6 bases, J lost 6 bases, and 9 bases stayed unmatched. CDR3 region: CASSPGGGFQTQYF. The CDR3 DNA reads TGTGCCAGCAGTCCAGGCGGGGGGTTCCAGACCCAGTACTTC.

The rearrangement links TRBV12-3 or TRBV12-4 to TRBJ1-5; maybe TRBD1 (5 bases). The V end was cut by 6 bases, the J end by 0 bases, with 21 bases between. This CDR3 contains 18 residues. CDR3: CASSPTGLVDPSNQPQHF. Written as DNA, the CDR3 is TGTGCCAGCAGCCCTACAGGTCTAGTGGACCCTAGCAATCAGCCCCAGCATTTT.

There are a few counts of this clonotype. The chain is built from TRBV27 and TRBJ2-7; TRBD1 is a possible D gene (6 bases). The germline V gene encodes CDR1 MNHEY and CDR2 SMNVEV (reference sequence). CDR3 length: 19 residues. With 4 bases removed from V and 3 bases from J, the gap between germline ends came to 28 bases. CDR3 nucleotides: TGTGCCAGCAGTTCCCTCCCCACCTCCCTCTTCGACAGGAGCTACGAGCAGTACTTC. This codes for CASSSLPTSLFDRSYEQYF.

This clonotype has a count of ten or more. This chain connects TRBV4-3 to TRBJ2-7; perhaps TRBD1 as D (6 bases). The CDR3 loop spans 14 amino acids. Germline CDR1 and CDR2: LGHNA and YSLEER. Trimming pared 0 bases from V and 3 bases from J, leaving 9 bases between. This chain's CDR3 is CASSQDVRGYEQYF. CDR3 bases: TGCGCCAGCAGCCAAGATGTCAGGGGCTACGAGCAGTACTTC.

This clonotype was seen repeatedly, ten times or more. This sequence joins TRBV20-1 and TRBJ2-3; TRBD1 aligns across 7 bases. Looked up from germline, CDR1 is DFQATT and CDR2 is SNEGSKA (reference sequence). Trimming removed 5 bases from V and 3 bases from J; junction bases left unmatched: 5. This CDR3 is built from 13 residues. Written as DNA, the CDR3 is TGCAGTGCTCCCGGACAGGAGACAGATACGCAGTATTTT. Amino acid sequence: CSAPGQETDTQYF.

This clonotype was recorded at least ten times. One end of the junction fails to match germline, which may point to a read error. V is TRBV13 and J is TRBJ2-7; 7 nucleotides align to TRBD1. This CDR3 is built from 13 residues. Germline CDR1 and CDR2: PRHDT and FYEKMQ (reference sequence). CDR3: CASSLDRTYEQYF. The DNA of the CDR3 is TGCGCCAGCAGTCTGGACAGGACCTACGAGCAGTACTTC.

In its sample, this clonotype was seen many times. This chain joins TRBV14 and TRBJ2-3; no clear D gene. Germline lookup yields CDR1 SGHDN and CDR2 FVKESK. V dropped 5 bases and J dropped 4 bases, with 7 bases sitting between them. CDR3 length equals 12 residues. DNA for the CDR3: TGTGCCAGCAGCGTTCGAGCAGATACGCAGTATTTT. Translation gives CASSVRADTQYF.

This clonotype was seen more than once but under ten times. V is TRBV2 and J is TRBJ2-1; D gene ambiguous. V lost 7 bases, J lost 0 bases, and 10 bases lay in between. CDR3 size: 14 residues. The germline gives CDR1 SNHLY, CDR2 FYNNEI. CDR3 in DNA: TGTGCCAGCACCGAGAGATACTCCTACAATGAGCAGTTCTTC. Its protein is CASTERYSYNEQFF.

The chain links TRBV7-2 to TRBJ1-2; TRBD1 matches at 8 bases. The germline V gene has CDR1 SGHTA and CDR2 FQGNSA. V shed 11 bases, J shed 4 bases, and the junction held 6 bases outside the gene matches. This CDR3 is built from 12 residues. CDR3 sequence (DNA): TGTGCCGAACGACAGGGGACCTATGGCTACACCTTC. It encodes CAERQGTYGYTF.

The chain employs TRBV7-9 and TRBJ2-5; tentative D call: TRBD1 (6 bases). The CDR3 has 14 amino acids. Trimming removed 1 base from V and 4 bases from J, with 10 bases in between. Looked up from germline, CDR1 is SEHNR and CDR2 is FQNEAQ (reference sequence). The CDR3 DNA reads TGTGCCAGCAGCTTAGAGGGACAAGCAGAGACCCAGTACTTC. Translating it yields CASSLEGQAETQYF. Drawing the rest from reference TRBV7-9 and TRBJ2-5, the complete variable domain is DTGVSQNPRHKITKRGQNVTFRCDPISEHNRLYWYRQTLGQGPEFLTYFQNEAQLEKSRLLSDRFSAERPKGSFSTLEIQRTEQGDSAMYLCASSLEGQAETQYFGPGTRLLVL.

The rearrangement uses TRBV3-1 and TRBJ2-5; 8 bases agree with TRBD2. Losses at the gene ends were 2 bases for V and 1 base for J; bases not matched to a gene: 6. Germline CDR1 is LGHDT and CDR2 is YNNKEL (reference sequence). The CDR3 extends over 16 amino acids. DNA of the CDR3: TGTGCCAGCAGCCAATTTACTAGCGGAGTCCAAGAGACCCAGTACTTC. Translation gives CASSQFTSGVQETQYF.

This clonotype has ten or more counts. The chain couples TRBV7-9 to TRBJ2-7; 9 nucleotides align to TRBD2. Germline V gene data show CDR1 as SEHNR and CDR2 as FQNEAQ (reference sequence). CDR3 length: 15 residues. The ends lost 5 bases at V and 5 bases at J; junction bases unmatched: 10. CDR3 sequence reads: CASSPPGTSSNEQYF. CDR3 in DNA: TGTGCCAGCAGCCCGCCCGGGACTAGCAGTAACGAGCAGTACTTC.

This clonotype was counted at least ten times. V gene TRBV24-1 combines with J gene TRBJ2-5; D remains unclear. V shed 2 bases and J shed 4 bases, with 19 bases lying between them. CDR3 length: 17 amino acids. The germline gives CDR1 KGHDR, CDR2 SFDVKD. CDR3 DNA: TGTGCCACCAGTGATTCCGCGGCTAATGAGGTCCTAGAGACCCAGTACTTC. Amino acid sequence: CATSDSAANEVLETQYF.

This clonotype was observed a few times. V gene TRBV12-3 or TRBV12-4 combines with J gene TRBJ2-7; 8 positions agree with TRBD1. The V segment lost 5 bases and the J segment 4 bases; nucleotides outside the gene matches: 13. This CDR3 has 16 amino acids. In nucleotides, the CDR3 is TGTGCCAGCAGTACCCTAGGACAGGGAAATATATACGAGCAGTACTTC. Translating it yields CASSTLGQGNIYEQYF.

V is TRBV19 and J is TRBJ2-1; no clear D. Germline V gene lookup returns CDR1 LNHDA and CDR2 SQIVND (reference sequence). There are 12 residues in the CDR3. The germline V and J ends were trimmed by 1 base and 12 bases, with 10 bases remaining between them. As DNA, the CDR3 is TGTGCCAGTAGTATAGGGACCGTTGGGCAGTTCTTC. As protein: CASSIGTVGQFF.

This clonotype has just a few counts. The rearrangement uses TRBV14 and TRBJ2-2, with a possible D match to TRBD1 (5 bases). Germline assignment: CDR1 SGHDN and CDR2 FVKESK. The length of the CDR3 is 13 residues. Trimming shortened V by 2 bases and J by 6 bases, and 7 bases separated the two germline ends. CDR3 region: CASSQSGSGELFF. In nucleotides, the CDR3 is TGTGCCAGCAGCCAATCAGGGTCCGGGGAGCTGTTTTTT.

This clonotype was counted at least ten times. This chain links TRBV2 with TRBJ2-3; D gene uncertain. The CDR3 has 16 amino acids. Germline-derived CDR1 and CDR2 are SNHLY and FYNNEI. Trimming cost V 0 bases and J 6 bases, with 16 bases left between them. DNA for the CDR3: TGTGCCAGCAGTGAAGCTGGCGGTCAATTGAGGGATACGCAGTATTTT. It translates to CASSEAGGQLRDTQYF.